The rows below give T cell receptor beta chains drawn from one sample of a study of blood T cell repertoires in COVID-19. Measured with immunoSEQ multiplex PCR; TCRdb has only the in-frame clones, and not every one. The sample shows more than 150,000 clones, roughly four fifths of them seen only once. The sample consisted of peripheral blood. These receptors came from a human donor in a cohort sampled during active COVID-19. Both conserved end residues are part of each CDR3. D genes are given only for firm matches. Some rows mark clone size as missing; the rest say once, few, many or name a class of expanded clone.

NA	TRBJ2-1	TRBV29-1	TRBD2	TGCAGCGTGGGGAGGGGCGAGCGGGCATCCTACAATGAGCAGTTCTTC	CSVGRGERASYNEQFF
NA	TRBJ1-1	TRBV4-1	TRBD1	TGCGCCAGCAGCCAAGTAACAGGGGGCGCGGGTACTGAAGCTTTCTTT	CASSQVTGGAGTEAFF
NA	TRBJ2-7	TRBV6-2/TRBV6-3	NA	TGTGCCAGCAGTTACTCCCGCGGGGCGGTCGCCTCCTACGAGCAGTACTTC	CASSYSRGAVASYEQYF
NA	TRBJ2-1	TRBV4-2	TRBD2	TGTGCCAGCAGCCAAGTCTGGGGGGGTGGTAATGAGCAGTTCTTC	CASSQVWGGGNEQFF
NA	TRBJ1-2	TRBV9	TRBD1	TGTGCCAGCAGCGTAGGGGGACAGGGGGCCGGCTACACCTTC	CASSVGGQGAGYTF
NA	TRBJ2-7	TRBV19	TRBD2	TGTGCCAGTAGTCCGGCAGCGGGGGAGTCCTACGAGCAGTACTTC	CASSPAAGESYEQYF
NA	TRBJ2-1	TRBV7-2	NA	TGTGCCAGCAGCTTATGGTGGCAGAACAATGAGCAGTTCTTC	CASSLWWQNNEQFF
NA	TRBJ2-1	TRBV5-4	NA	TGTGCCAGCAGCACCAGACAGGCCTACAATGAGCAGTTCTTC	CASSTRQAYNEQFF
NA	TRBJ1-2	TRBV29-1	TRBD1	TGCAGCGTTACCCGACAGGGCGACGGCTACACCTTC	CSVTRQGDGYTF
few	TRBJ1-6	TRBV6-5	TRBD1	TGTGCCAGCAGTTATCGGACAGGCGGTTCACCCCTCCACTTT	CASSYRTGGSPLHF